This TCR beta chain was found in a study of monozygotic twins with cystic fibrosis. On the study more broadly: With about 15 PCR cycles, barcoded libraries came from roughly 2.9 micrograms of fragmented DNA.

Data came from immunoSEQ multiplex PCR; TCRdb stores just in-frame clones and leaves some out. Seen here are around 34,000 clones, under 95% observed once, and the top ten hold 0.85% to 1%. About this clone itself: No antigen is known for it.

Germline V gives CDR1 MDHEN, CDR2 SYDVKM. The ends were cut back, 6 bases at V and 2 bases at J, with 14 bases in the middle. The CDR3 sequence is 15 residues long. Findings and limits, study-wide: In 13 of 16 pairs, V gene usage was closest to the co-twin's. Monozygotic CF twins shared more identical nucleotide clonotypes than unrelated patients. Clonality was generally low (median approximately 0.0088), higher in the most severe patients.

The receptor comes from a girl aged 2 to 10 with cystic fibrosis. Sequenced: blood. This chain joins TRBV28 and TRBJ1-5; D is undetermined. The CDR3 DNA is TGTGCCAGCAGCAAAACCTATTTAGGCAATCAGCCCCAGCATTTT. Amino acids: CASSKTYLGNQPQHF.